These 28 T cell receptor beta chains share one sample of origin, sequenced in a study of blood T cell repertoires in COVID-19. TCRdb keeps only in-frame clones here, not all; method: immunoSEQ multiplex PCR. Of about 160,000 clones in the sample, about 87% were seen once. Sequencing used peripheral blood. These receptors all come from a man aged 80 or over with acute or convalescent COVID-19.

This chain joins TRBV19 and TRBJ1-3; 8 bases are shared with TRBD1. The CDR3 consists of 17 residues. Germline lookup yields CDR1 LNHDA and CDR2 SQIVND (reference sequence). V lost 5 bases, J lost 0 bases, and 9 bases stayed unmatched. The DNA of the CDR3 is TGTGCCAGTAGTGCTGCCCCGGGACAGGTCTCTGGAAACACCATATATTTT. Translation: CASSAAPGQVSGNTIYF.

V is TRBV7-8 and J is TRBJ2-1; possible D gene TRBD2, 5 bases. Between the trimmed V and J ends, which lost 1 base and 6 bases, there was a span of 13 bases. CDR1 and CDR2 from the germline V gene are SGHVS and FQNEAQ. The CDR3 covers 15 residues. The CDR3 DNA follows: TGTGCCAGCAGCTTAGTTGTGGCTAGCCTCAATGAGCAGTTCTTC. As protein: CASSLVVASLNEQFF.

This rearrangement joins TRBV28 to TRBJ2-1; D is uncertain. CDR3 length: 13 residues. V was cut by 3 bases and J by 8 bases, with 11 bases left in between. Germline loops: CDR1 MDHEN, CDR2 SYDVKM. In DNA, the CDR3 is TGTGCCAGCAGTTTTTTAAGGCGGCATGAGCAGTTCTTC. Translation gives CASSFLRRHEQFF.

This sequence joins TRBV5-6 and TRBJ2-7; no firm D call. CDR3 length: 12 residues. V was shortened by 4 bases and J by 4 bases, with 9 bases between the two germline ends. Per the germline V gene, CDR1 is SGHDT and CDR2 is YYEEEE. The CDR3 region has the DNA TGTGCCAGCAGCCTCCCCGGTTACGAGCAGTACTTC. This codes for CASSLPGYEQYF. Variable domain in full (rest from reference TRBV5-6 and TRBJ2-7): DAGVTQSPTHLIKTRGQQVTLRCSPKSGHDTVSWYQQALGQGPQFIFQYYEEEERQRGNFPDRFSGHQFPNYSSELNVNALLLGDSALYLCASSLPGYEQYFGPGTRLTVT.

The chain has TRBV11-3 and TRBJ2-1; no clear D gene. From germline, CDR1 is SGHNT and CDR2 YENEEA. CDR3 length: 13 residues. Trimming pared 1 base from V and 8 bases from J, leaving 9 bases between. CDR3 in amino acids: CASSLGENHEQFF. The DNA of the CDR3 is TGTGCCAGCAGCTTAGGCGAGAACCATGAGCAGTTCTTC.

This chain links TRBV19 with TRBJ2-1; a weak D match, TRBD2 (5 bases). Germline loops: CDR1 LNHDA, CDR2 SQIVND (reference sequence). V lost 5 bases, J lost 8 bases, and 19 bases lay in between. This CDR3 contains 15 residues. DNA of the CDR3: TGTGCCAGTAGTGCCGGACTCCCGGTTCCCTATGAGCAGTTCTTC. Its protein product is CASSAGLPVPYEQFF. The full variable domain, its missing parts supplied by reference TRBV19 and TRBJ2-1, is DGGITQSPKYLFRKEGQNVTLSCEQNLNHDAMYWYRQDPGQGLRLIYYSQIVNDFQKGDIAEGYSVSREKKESFPLTVTSAQKNPTAFYLCASSAGLPVPYEQFFGPGTRLTVL.

The chain recombines TRBV6-1 with TRBJ2-3; tentative D call: TRBD2 (5 bases). This CDR3 has 17 amino acids. Trimming removed 2 bases from V and 3 bases from J, with 18 bases in between. Germline loops: CDR1 MNHNS, CDR2 SASEGT. DNA of the CDR3: TGTGCCAGCAGTGAAAATCAGTGGGAGCGGAGAACAGATACGCAGTATTTT. Translation: CASSENQWERRTDTQYF.

The rearrangement uses TRBV28 and TRBJ2-2, with TRBD2 matching over 7 bases. The CDR3 runs to 16 residues. Germline loops: CDR1 MDHEN, CDR2 SYDVKM. The V and J ends lost 3 bases and 1 base, in that order; junction bases with no gene match: 5. CDR3 DNA: TGTGCCAGCAGTTTGAGACCTAGCGGGAACACCGGGGAGCTGTTTTTT. Protein sequence: CASSLRPSGNTGELFF. The full variable domain, rest sourced from reference TRBV28 and TRBJ2-2, is DVKVTQSSRYLVKRTGEKVFLECVQDMDHENMFWYRQDPGLGLRLIYFSYDVKMKEKGDIPEGYSVSREKKERFSLILESASTNQTSMYLCASSLRPSGNTGELFFGEGSRLTVL.

The gene calls are TRBV6-2 or TRBV6-3 and TRBJ1-5, with 8 nucleotides matching TRBD1. CDR1 and CDR2 from the germline V gene are MNHEY and SVGEGT. The CDR3 has 16 amino acids. V lost 6 bases and J lost 2; bases outside the gene matches: 9. Here the CDR3 reads CASSGQGGFGNQPQHF. The CDR3 nucleotides are TGTGCCAGCAGCGGACAGGGCGGGTTTGGCAATCAGCCCCAGCATTTT.

This clone showed up just once. The chain joins TRBV7-3 to TRBJ2-2, with 12 bases matching TRBD2. CDR1 and CDR2 (germline): SGHTA, FQGTGA. V dropped 5 bases and J dropped 7; count of bases not matched to a gene: 5. The CDR3 consists of 15 residues. The CDR3 protein is CASSPSGRAIGELFF. CDR3 bases: TGTGCCAGCAGCCCTAGCGGGAGGGCCATCGGGGAGCTGTTTTTT.

As for this clone: The conserved closing phenylalanine or tryptophan is absent in this CDR3, likely reflecting a read error. The DNA is left out, because the CDR3 cannot be placed on it with certainty; the CDR3 is given as TCRdb lists it. The V and J genes are TRBV20-1 and TRBJ1-1. Termini included, the CDR3 measures 8 amino acids. Germline V gene sequence: CDR1 DFQATT, CDR2 SNEGSKA (reference sequence). The CDR3 sequence: CSAPPLPL.

This clone was seen a handful of times. This chain uses TRBV2 with TRBJ2-3; 7 bases are a match to TRBD1. The CDR3 loop spans 15 amino acids. Germline trimming cut 6 bases from V and 2 bases from J; bases unmatched to any gene: 8. Per the germline V gene, CDR1 is SNHLY and CDR2 is FYNNEI. The CDR3 DNA reads TGTGCCAGCAGCGGGACAGACCCTTTCACAGATACGCAGTATTTT. Residues: CASSGTDPFTDTQYF.

The J gene is TRBJ1-5, the V gene TRBV4-1; tentative D call: TRBD1 (6 bases). In germline, CDR1 is MGHRA, CDR2 YSYEKL. This CDR3 is 14 amino acids long. V lost 5 bases to trimming and J lost 5 bases, with 13 bases between them. CDR3 protein: CASSMGATDQPQHF. CDR3 sequence (DNA): TGCGCCAGCAGCATGGGGGCTACGGATCAGCCCCAGCATTTT.

The J gene is TRBJ1-2, the V gene TRBV3-1 (or the pseudogene TRBV3-2); D is undetermined. Germline CDR1 reads LGHDT; CDR2 reads YNNKEL (reference sequence). The CDR3 spans 12 residues. Trimming removed 8 bases at V and 1 base at J, with 8 bases between. The CDR3 DNA reads as TGTGCCAGCCGGGATTTTAACTATGGCTACACCTTC. It encodes CASRDFNYGYTF.

The chain joins TRBV3-1 (or the pseudogene TRBV3-2) to TRBJ2-1, with D perhaps matching TRBD2 (6 bases). V was cut by 0 bases and J by 5 bases, with 14 bases left in between. Per the germline V gene, CDR1 is LGHDT and CDR2 is YNNKEL (reference sequence). This CDR3 is 16 amino acids long. This chain's CDR3 is CASSQDTLAMNNEQFF. Written as DNA, the CDR3 is TGTGCCAGCAGCCAAGATACCCTAGCGATGAACAATGAGCAGTTCTTC.

The chain links TRBV15 to TRBJ2-1; TRBD2 is a possible D gene (6 bases). CDR1 and CDR2 (germline): LNHNV, YYDKDF (reference sequence). V lost 5 bases, J lost 12 bases, and 20 bases lay in between. CDR3 length equals 14 residues. This CDR3 is CATSRARDLVRQFF. In nucleotides, the CDR3 is TGTGCCACCAGCCGCGCCCGGGACTTAGTCAGGCAGTTCTTC.

The chain employs TRBV29-1 and TRBJ2-2, with 9 bases matching TRBD2. V was clipped by 4 bases and J by 4 bases; unmatched bases: 1. Germline-derived CDR1 and CDR2 are SQVTM and ANQGSEA. The CDR3 spans 13 residues. DNA for the CDR3: TGCAGCGTTGTAGCGGGGGCCACCGGGGAGCTGTTTTTT. Its translation: CSVVAGATGELFF.

The rearrangement joins TRBV6-6 to TRBJ1-1, with D unclear. V was cut by 5 bases and J by 4 bases, with 23 bases left in between. CDR3 length equals 17 residues. CDR1 is MNHNY and CDR2 is SVGAGI in the germline V gene (reference sequence). The DNA for the CDR3 is TGTGCCAGCAGTCCCCGGCTCTTACGGGGTTTGGGCACTGAAGCTTTCTTT. Encoded protein: CASSPRLLRGLGTEAFF.

V gene TRBV7-2 combines with J gene TRBJ2-3, with 11 bases matching TRBD2. Per the germline V gene, CDR1 is SGHTA and CDR2 is FQGNSA. CDR3 length: 19 residues. The V gene end was trimmed by 0 bases and the J gene end by 2 bases; junction bases not matched to a gene: 10. The CDR3 sequence is CASSLAASGGSLTTDTQYF. For the CDR3, the DNA is TGTGCCAGCAGCTTAGCGGCTAGCGGGGGGTCCTTAACCACAGATACGCAGTATTTT.

The rearrangement links TRBV3-1 (or the pseudogene TRBV3-2) to TRBJ1-1, with D unclear. Trimming took off 2 bases at V and 8 bases at J, with 9 bases between the two ends. The germline V gene encodes CDR1 LGHDT and CDR2 YNNKEL (reference sequence). This CDR3 spans 12 amino acids. The CDR3 is CASSQSPVEAFF. The CDR3 coding sequence is TGTGCCAGCAGCCAATCCCCTGTCGAAGCTTTCTTT.

The chain employs TRBV7-9 and TRBJ1-1, with D unresolved. The length of the CDR3 is 11 residues. CDR1 and CDR2 (germline): SEHNR, FQNEAQ (reference sequence). V gave up 5 bases and J gave up 2 bases, with 3 bases separating them. CDR3 coding DNA: TGTGCCAGCAGCCTAAACACTGAAGCTTTCTTT. It specifies CASSLNTEAFF.

CDR3 nucleotide sequence: TGTGCCAGCTCACCACGGCGGGAGTCGGAGCAGTACTTC. Protein sequence: CASSPRRESEQYF. This chain uses TRBV18 with TRBJ2-7; TRBD2 aligns across 7 bases. Per the germline V gene, CDR1 is KGHSH and CDR2 is LQKENI. The length of the CDR3 is 13 residues. V dropped 1 base and J dropped 7; count of bases not matched to a gene: 4.

DNA of the CDR3: TGTGCCAGCAGTTCACCGCCGGGACAGGGGACCTACGAGCAGTACTTC. It encodes CASSSPPGQGTYEQYF. The genes are TRBV27 and TRBJ2-7, with 10 bases identical to TRBD1. V lost 4 bases to trimming and J lost 2 bases; unmatched junction nucleotides: 8. Germline V gives CDR1 MNHEY, CDR2 SMNVEV (reference sequence). The CDR3 extends over 16 amino acids.

The J gene is TRBJ2-1, the V gene TRBV30, with 14 bases identical to TRBD2. The V segment lost 3 bases and the J segment 6 bases; nucleotides outside the gene matches: 13. This CDR3 has 18 residues. The V gene's germline CDR1 is GTSNPN and CDR2 SVGIG (reference sequence). This CDR3 reads CAWRIPGTSGRLGNEQFF. In nucleotides, the CDR3 is TGTGCCTGGAGAATACCCGGGACTAGCGGGAGATTAGGCAATGAGCAGTTCTTC.

The chain carries TRBV10-2 and TRBJ1-6; 7 bases align to TRBD1. The CDR3 spans 16 residues. Trimming took 0 bases from V and 4 from J; bases not matched to a gene: 3. Per the germline V gene, CDR1 is WSHSY and CDR2 is SAAADI. CDR3 amino acids: CASSESGTAYNSPLHF. CDR3 sequence (DNA): TGCGCCAGCAGTGAGTCGGGGACAGCATATAATTCACCCCTCCACTTT.

The sample holds one count of this clone. The chain recombines TRBV4-2 with TRBJ1-4, with TRBD1 as a possible D gene (5 bases). The CDR3 has 14 amino acids. Germline CDR1 reads LGHNA; CDR2 reads YNFKEQ. V lost 0 bases, J lost 8 bases, and 10 bases lay in between. Here the CDR3 reads CASSQDPGEEKLFF. The CDR3, as DNA: TGTGCCAGCAGCCAAGATCCGGGGGAGGAAAAACTGTTTTTT.

This clone was detected many times. The chain links TRBV3-1 (or the pseudogene TRBV3-2) to TRBJ2-7; D is perhaps TRBD1 (6 bases). Trimming took 1 base from V and 6 from J, leaving 7 bases between them. Germline V gene data show CDR1 as LGHDT and CDR2 as YNNKEL (reference sequence). The CDR3 has 12 amino acids. The CDR3 loop reads CASSQVGGEQYF. DNA for the CDR3: TGTGCCAGCAGCCAAGTAGGGGGCGAGCAGTACTTC.

This chain uses TRBV28 with TRBJ2-5; D is possibly TRBD1 (6 bases). CDR1 and CDR2 from the germline V gene are MDHEN and SYDVKM. V was trimmed by 4 bases and J by 2 bases, leaving 11 bases between them. The CDR3 has 14 residues. CDR3 amino acids: CASSSITGQETQYF. The CDR3 DNA reads as TGTGCCAGCAGTTCCATTACAGGGCAAGAGACCCAGTACTTC.